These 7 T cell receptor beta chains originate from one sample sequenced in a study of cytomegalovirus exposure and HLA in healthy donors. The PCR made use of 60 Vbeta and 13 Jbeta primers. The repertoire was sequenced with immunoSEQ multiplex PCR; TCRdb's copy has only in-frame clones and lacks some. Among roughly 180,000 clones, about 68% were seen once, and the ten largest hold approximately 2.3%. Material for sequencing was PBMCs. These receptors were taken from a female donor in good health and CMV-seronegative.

The CDR3 loop is CASSLITGNTEAFF. As DNA, the CDR3 is TGTGCCAGCAGCTTAATCACGGGGAACACTGAAGCTTTCTTT. The rearrangement uses TRBV7-2 and TRBJ1-1; no reliable D call. Germline lookup yields CDR1 SGHTA and CDR2 FQGNSA. V was cut by 2 bases and J by 1 base, with 8 bases left in between. The CDR3 loop spans 14 amino acids.

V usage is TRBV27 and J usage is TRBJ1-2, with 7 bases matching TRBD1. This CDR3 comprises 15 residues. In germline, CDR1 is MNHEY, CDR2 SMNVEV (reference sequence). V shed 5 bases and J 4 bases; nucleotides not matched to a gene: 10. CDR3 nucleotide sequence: TGTGCCAGCAGTGCCGACAGGGTCCTCTCCTATGGCTACACCTTC. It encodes CASSADRVLSYGYTF.

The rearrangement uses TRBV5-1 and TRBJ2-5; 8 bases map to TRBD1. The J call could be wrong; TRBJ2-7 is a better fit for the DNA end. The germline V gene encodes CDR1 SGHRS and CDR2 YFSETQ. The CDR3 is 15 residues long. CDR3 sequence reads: CASSLGTGGADEQYF. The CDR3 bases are TGCGCCAGCAGCTTGGGCACAGGGGGTGCCGACGAGCAGTACTTC.

For the CDR3, the DNA is TGTGCCAGCAGTTTAAAAGGGGGTAACTACGAGCAGTACTTC. It yields the protein CASSLKGGNYEQYF. The chain combines TRBV28 with TRBJ2-7; tentative D call: TRBD1 (6 bases). V was clipped by 2 bases and J by 3 bases, with 11 bases between them. Looked up from germline, CDR1 is MDHEN and CDR2 is SYDVKM. This CDR3 is built from 14 residues.

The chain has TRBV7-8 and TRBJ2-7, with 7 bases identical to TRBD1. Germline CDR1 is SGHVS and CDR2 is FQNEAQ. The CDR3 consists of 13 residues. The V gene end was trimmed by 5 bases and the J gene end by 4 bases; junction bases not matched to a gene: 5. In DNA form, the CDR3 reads TGTGCCAGCAGCACAGACAGGGAGTACGAGCAGTACTTC. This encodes CASSTDREYEQYF.

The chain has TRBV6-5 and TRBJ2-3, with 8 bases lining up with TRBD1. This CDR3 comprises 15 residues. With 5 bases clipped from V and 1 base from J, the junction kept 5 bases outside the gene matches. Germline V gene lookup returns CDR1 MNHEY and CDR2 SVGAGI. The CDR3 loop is CASSRSGGGTDTQYF. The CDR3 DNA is TGTGCCAGCAGTAGATCAGGGGGCGGCACAGATACGCAGTATTTT.

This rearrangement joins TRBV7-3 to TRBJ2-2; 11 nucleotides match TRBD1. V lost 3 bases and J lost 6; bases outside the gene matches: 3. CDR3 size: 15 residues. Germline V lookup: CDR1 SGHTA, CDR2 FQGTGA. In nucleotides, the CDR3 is TGTGCCAGCAGCTTGGGGACAGGGGGGCCCGGGGAGCTGTTTTTT. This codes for CASSLGTGGPGELFF.